This TCR beta chain derives from a study of vaccination and CD4 T cells after COVID-19. This CDR3 is 17 amino acids long. Germline assignment: CDR1 DFQATT and CDR2 SNEGSKA (reference sequence). Trimming removed 3 bases from V and 1 base from J; junction bases left unmatched: 11. CD4+ T cells that had been cultured provided DNA sequenced with the Oncomine TCR Beta short-read assay. TCRdb recomputed calls from the PCR reads with MiXCR, one row per CDR3 protein. The data contain about 21,000 distinct CDR3 sequences, 60% to 80% of them singletons. Treatment meaning: approximately 9-day PBMC culture with coronavirus spike peptide pools or control peptides (ViraFEST assay). This clonotype was found a few times. The antigen is unknown.

The chain joins TRBV20-1 to TRBJ2-5, with 10 bases fitting TRBD2. This sequence was found in a human donor who received a COVID-19 vaccine. The source material was CD4+ T cells from blood, cultured in vitro, sampled before SARS-CoV-2 vaccination. The CDR3 region is CSARGVAGGLSQETQYF. In nucleotides, the CDR3 is TGCAGTGCTAGGGGTGTAGCGGGGGGACTTTCCCAAGAGACCCAGTACTTC.